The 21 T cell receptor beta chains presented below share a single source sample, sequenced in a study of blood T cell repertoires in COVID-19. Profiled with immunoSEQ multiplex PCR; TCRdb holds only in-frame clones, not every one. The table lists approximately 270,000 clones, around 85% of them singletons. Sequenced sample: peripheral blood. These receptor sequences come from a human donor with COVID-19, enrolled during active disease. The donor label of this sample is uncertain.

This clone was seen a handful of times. The CDR3 DNA is TGCGCCAGCAGCTTGACAGAGACTAACTATGGCTACACCTTC. It yields the protein CASSLTETNYGYTF. V is TRBV5-1 and J is TRBJ1-2; D is unclear. V shed 1 base and J shed 0 bases, with 7 bases lying between them. The CDR3 is made up of 14 amino acids. Germline CDR1 reads SGHRS; CDR2 reads YFSETQ.

This chain's CDR3 is CASSIEALDTEAFF. CDR3 DNA: TGTGCCAGTAGTATAGAAGCGTTGGACACTGAAGCTTTCTTT. The chain uses TRBV19 and TRBJ1-1; D gene unclear. The CDR3 runs to 14 residues. The ends were cut back, 0 bases at V and 3 bases at J, with 8 bases in the middle. Germline lookup yields CDR1 LNHDA and CDR2 SQIVND (reference sequence). The whole variable domain, filled in from reference TRBV19 and TRBJ1-1, reads DGGITQSPKYLFRKEGQNVTLSCEQNLNHDAMYWYRQDPGQGLRLIYYSQIVNDFQKGDIAEGYSVSREKKESFPLTVTSAQKNPTAFYLCASSIEALDTEAFFGQGTRLTVV.

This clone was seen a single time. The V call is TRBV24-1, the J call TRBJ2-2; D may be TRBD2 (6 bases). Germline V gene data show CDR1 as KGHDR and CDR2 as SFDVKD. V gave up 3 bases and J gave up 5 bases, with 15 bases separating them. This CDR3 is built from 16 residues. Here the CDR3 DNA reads TGTGCCACCAGTGATCCGGGGCGGGACGGGACCGGGGAGCTGTTTTTT. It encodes CATSDPGRDGTGELFF.

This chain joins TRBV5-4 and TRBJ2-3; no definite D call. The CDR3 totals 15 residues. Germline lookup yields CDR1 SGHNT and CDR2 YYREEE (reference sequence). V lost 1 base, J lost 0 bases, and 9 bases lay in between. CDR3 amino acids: CASSLSLPSTDTQYF. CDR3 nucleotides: TGTGCCAGCAGCTTGTCCCTTCCTAGCACAGATACGCAGTATTTT.

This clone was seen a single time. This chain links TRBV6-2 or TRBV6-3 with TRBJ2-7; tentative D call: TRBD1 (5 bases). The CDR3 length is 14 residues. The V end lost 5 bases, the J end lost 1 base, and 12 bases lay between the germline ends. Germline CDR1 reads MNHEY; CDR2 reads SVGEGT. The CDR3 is CASSPARGSYEQYF. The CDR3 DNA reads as TGTGCCAGCAGTCCCGCTAGGGGTTCCTACGAGCAGTACTTC.

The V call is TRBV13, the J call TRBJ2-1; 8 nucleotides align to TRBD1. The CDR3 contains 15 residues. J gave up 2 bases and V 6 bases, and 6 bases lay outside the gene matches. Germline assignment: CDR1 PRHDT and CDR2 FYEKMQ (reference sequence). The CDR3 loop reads CASSQGARTYNEQFF. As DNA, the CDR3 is TGTGCCAGCAGTCAGGGGGCGAGGACCTACAATGAGCAGTTCTTC.

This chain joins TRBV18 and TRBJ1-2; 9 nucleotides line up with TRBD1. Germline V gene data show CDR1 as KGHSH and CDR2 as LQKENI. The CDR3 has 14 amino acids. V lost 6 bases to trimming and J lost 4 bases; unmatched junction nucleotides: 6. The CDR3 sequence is CASSHRGRGYGYTF. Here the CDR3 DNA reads TGTGCCAGCTCCCACAGGGGGCGAGGCTATGGCTACACCTTC.

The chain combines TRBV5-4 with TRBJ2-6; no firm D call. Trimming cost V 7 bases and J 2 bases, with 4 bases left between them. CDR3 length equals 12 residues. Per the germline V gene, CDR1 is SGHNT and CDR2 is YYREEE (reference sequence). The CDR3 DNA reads TGTGCCAGCGGAGCTGGGGCCAACGTCCTGACTTTC. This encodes CASGAGANVLTF.

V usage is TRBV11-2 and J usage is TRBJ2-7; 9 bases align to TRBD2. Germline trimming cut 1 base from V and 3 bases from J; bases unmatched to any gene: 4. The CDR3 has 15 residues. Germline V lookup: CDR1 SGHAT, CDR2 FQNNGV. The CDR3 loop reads CASSLGGTSHYEQYF. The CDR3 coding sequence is TGTGCCAGCAGCTTAGGCGGGACTAGCCACTACGAGCAGTACTTC.

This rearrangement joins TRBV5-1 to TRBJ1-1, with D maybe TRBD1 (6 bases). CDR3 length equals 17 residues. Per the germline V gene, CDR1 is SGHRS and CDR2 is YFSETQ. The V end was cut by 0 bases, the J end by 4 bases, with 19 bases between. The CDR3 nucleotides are TGCGCCAGCAGCTTGGGCCTCAGGACCACAGGGCTCACTGAAGCTTTCTTT. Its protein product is CASSLGLRTTGLTEAFF.

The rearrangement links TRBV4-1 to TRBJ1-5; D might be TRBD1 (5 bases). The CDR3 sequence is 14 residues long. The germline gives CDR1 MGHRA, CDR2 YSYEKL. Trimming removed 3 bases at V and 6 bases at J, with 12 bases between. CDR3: CASSQLTAGQPQHF. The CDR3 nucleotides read TGCGCCAGCAGCCAGTTGACAGCCGGTCAGCCCCAGCATTTT.

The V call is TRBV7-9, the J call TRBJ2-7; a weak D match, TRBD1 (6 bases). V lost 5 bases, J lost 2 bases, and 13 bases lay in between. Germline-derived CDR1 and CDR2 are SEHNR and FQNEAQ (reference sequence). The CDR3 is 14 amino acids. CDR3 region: CASSADRHTYEQYF. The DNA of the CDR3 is TGTGCCAGCAGCGCCGACAGGCACACCTACGAGCAGTACTTC.

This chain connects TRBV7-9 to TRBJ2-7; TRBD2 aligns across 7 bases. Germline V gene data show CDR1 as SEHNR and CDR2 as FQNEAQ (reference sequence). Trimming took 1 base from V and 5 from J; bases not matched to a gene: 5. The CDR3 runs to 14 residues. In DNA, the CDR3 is TGTGCCAGCAGCTTAGGACTAGCTCCCCACGAGCAGTACTTC. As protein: CASSLGLAPHEQYF.

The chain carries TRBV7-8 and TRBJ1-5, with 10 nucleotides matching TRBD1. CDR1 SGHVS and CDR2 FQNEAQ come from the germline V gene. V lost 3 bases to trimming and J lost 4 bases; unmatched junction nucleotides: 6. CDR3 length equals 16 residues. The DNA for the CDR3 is TGTGCCAGCAGCTTTTCCGGGACAGGGGATAATCAGCCCCAGCATTTT. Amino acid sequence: CASSFSGTGDNQPQHF.

The DNA of the CDR3 is TGTGCCAGTAGTAGAGGGACTAGCGGGGACTACACCGGGGAGCTGTTTTTT. It encodes CASSRGTSGDYTGELFF. The chain recombines TRBV19 with TRBJ2-2; 13 bases are shared with TRBD2. V dropped 4 bases and J dropped 3; count of bases not matched to a gene: 5. The CDR3 is made up of 17 amino acids. Germline V lookup: CDR1 LNHDA, CDR2 SQIVND (reference sequence). Drawing the rest from reference TRBV19 and TRBJ2-2, the complete variable domain is DGGITQSPKYLFRKEGQNVTLSCEQNLNHDAMYWYRQDPGQGLRLIYYSQIVNDFQKGDIAEGYSVSREKKESFPLTVTSAQKNPTAFYLCASSRGTSGDYTGELFFGEGSRLTVL.

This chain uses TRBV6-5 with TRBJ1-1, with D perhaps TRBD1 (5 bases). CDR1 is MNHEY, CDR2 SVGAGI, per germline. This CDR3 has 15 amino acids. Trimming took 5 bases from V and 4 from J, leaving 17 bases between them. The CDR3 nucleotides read TGTGCCAGCAGTCAGACCCAATTAGGGGCCACTGAAGCTTTCTTT. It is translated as CASSQTQLGATEAFF.

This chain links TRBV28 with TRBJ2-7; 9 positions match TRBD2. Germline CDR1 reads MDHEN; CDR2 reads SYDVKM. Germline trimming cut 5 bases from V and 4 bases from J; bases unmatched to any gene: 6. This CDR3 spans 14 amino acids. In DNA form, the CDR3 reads TGTGCCAGCAGTCCACCGGGACTAGCATACGAGCAGTACTTC. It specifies CASSPPGLAYEQYF.

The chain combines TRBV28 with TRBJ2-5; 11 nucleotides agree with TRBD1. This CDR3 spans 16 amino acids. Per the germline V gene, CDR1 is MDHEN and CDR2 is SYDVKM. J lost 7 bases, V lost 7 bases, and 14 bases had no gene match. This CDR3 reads CASTDPDRGPRGTQYF. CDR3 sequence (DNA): TGTGCCAGCACTGACCCGGACAGGGGGCCGCGGGGGACCCAGTACTTC.

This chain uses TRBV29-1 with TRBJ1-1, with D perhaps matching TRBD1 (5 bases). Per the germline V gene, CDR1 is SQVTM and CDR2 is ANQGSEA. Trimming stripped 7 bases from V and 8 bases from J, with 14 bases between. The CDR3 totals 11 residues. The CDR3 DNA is TGCAGCGCCGATAGGGGCGCAGAAGCTTTCTTT. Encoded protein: CSADRGAEAFF.

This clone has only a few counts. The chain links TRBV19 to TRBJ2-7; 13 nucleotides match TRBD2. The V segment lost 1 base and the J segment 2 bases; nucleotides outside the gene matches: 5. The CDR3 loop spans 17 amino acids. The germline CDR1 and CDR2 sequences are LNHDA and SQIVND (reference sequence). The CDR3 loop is CASSIGLAGGITYEQYF. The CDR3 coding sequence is TGTGCCAGTAGTATAGGACTAGCGGGAGGCATCACCTACGAGCAGTACTTC.

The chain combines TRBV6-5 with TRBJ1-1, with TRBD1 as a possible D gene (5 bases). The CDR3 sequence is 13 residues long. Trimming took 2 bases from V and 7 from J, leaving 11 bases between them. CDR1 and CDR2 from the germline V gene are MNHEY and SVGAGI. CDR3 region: CASSYDPGLEAFF. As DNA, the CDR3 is TGTGCCAGCAGTTACGACCCAGGGCTTGAAGCTTTCTTT.